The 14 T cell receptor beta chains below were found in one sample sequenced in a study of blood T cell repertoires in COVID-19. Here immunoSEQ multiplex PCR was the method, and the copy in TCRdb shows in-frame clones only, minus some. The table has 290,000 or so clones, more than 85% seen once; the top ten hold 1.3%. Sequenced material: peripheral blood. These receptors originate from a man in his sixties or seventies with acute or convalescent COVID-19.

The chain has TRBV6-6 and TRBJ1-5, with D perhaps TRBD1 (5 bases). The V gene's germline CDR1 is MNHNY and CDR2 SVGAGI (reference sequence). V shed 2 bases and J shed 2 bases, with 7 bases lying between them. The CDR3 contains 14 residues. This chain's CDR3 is CASSYQGGNQPQHF. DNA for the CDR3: TGTGCCAGCAGTTACCAGGGTGGCAATCAGCCCCAGCATTTT.

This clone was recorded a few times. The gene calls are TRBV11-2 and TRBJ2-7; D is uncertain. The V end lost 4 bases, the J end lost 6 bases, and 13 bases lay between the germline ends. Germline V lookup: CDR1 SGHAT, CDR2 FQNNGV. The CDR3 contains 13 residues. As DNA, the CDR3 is TGTGCCAGCAGCTCCCGCTTCGCAGTCGAGCAGTACTTC. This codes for CASSSRFAVEQYF.

Here the CDR3 DNA reads TGCGCCTGGTTGACTAGCGGGAGGGCTGATGTGGATGAGCAGTTCTTC. Amino acid sequence: CAWLTSGRADVDEQFF. The genes are TRBV23-1 and TRBJ2-1, with 14 bases that match TRBD2. TRBV23-1 is filed as an ORF, its function uncertain. V gave up 11 bases and J gave up 8 bases; unmatched junction bases: 14. CDR3 length equals 16 residues.

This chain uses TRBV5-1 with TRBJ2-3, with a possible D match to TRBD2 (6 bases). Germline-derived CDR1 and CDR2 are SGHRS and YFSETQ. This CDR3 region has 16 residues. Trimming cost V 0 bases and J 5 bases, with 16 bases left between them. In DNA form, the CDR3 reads TGCGCCAGCAGCTTGGACGAGGCGGGGTGGGGAGATACGCAGTATTTT. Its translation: CASSLDEAGWGDTQYF.

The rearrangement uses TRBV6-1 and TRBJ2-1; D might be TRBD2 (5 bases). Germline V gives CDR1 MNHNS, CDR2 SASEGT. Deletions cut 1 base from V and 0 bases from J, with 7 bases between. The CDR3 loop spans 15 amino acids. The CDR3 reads CASSEETNSYNEQFF. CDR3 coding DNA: TGTGCCAGCAGTGAAGAGACTAACTCCTACAATGAGCAGTTCTTC.

As DNA, the CDR3 is TGTGCCAGTAGTACCGACTCCTATTCACCCCTCCACTTT. It codes for CASSTDSYSPLHF. The gene calls are TRBV19 and TRBJ1-6; D is unresolved. V was cut by 4 bases and J by 8 bases, with 9 bases left in between. Germline lookup yields CDR1 LNHDA and CDR2 SQIVND (reference sequence). This CDR3 comprises 13 residues.

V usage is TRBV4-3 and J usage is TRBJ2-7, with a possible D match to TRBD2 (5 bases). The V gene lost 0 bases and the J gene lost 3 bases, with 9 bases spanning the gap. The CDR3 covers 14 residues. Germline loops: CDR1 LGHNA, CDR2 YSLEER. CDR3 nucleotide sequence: TGCGCCAGCAGCCAAGACACTAGGTTCTACGAGCAGTACTTC. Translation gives CASSQDTRFYEQYF.

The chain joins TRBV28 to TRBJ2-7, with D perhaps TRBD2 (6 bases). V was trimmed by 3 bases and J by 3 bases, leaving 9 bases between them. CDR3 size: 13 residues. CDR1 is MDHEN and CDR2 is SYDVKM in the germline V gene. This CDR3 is CASSFGRGYEQYF. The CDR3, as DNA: TGTGCCAGCAGTTTCGGGAGAGGCTACGAGCAGTACTTC.

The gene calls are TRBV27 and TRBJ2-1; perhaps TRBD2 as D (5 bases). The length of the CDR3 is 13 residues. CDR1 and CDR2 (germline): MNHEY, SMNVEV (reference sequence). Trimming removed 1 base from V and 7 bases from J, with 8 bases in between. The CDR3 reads CASSLFGKNEQFF. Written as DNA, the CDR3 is TGTGCCAGCAGTTTATTCGGGAAAAATGAGCAGTTCTTC.

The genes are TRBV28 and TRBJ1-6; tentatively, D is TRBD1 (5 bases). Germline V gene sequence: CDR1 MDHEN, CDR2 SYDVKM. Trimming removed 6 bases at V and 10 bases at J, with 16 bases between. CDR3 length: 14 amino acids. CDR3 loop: CASSPGGSGSPLHF. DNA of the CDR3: TGTGCCAGCAGCCCCGGGGGTAGCGGATCACCCCTCCACTTT. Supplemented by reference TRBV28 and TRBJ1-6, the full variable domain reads DVKVTQSSRYLVKRTGEKVFLECVQDMDHENMFWYRQDPGLGLRLIYFSYDVKMKEKGDIPEGYSVSREKKERFSLILESASTNQTSMYLCASSPGGSGSPLHFGNGTRLTVT.

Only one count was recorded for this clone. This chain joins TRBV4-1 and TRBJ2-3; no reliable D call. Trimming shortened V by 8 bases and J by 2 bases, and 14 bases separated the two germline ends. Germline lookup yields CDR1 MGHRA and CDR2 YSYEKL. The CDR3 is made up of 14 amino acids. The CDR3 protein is CASGAGFHTDTQYF. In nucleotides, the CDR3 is TGCGCCAGCGGCGCAGGTTTCCACACAGATACGCAGTATTTT.

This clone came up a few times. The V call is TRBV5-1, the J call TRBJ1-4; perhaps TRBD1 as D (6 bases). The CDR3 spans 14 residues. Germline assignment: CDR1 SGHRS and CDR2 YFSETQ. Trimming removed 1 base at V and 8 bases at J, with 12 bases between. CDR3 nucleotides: TGCGCCAGCAGCTTGTTGGGGGCAAGGGAAAAACTGTTTTTT. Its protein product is CASSLLGAREKLFF.

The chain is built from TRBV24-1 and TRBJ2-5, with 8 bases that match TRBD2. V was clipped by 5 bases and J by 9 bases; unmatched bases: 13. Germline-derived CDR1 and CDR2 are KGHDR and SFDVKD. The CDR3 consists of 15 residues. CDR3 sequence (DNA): TGTGCCACCAGTGGTGGTGAACTAGCCGGGGGGGCCCAGTACTTC. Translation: CATSGGELAGGAQYF.

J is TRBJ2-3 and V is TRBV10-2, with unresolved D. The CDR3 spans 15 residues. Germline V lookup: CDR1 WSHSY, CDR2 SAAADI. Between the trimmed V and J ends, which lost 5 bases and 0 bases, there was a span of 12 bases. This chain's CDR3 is CASSPPTRSTDTQYF. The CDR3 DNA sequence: TGCGCCAGCAGTCCCCCTACCAGGAGCACAGATACGCAGTATTTT.